Reported below is one TCR beta chain. Its specificity is unknown. The sample belongs to a study of shared clonotypes between healthy human individuals. V lost 6 bases to trimming and J lost 3 bases, with 14 bases between them. There are 15 residues in the CDR3. Germline-derived CDR1 and CDR2 are MDHEN and SYDVKM. Study findings and constraints: Across subsets, estimated richness was generally greater for naive than for memory populations. Sampling included only blood; tissue repertoires likely differ.

The table came from immunoSEQ multiplex PCR; TCRdb's copy has only in-frame clones and leaves some out. The sample includes roughly 700,000 clones, 90% of them seen just once. V is TRBV28 and J is TRBJ1-4; D possibly corresponds to TRBD1 (5 bases). This receptor was obtained from a man between 18 and 29 years old in good health. Some clones in this sample may be carry-over from other donors' samples. Sequencing used memory CD8+ T cells from PBMCs. Stated subset: CD45RO+ cells pooled with CCR7-negative TemRA cells. CDR3 coding DNA: TGTGCCAGCAGGAACCTGGGGCTCCCTAATGAAAAACTGTTTTTT. This sequence encodes CASRNLGLPNEKLFF.